This is a list of T cell receptor beta chains from one sample in a study of early T cells in non-severe SARS-CoV-2 infection. Each CDR3 protein is one row after TCRdb ran MiXCR on the 5' RACE reads. The sample carries about 69,000 distinct CDR3 sequences, about 9% recorded once. The sample consisted of whole blood. Receptors were obtained from an adult who was a healthcare worker with PCR-confirmed SARS-CoV-2 infection or an uninfected control (not recorded which). CDR3s include the opening cysteine and the closing phenylalanine or tryptophan. D genes are given only for firm matches. A clone size is listed for some rows: how often the clone was seen (once, few, many), or a class if it is expanded.

d_gene | j_gene | abundance | len | v_gene | CDR3aa | CDR3nt
NA | TRBJ2-7 | NA | 14 | TRBV3-1 | CASSQGLGLYEQYF | TGTGCCAGCAGCCAAGGTCTGGGGTTATACGAGCAGTACTTC
NA | TRBJ1-2 | many | 15 | TRBV6-2/TRBV6-3 | CASSYRASSNYGYTF | TGTGCCAGCAGTTACCGGGCCAGCTCTAACTATGGCTACACCTTC
NA | TRBJ2-1 | NA | 13 | TRBV14 | CASSPKIYNEQFF | TGTGCCAGCAGCCCGAAGATTTACAATGAGCAGTTCTTC
NA | TRBJ2-2 | many | 16 | TRBV6-5 | CASSYVDGGNTGELFF | TGTGCCAGCAGTTACGTGGATGGAGGGAACACCGGGGAGCTGTTTTTT
NA | TRBJ1-1 | many | 14 | TRBV20-1 | CSASTGMMNTEAFF | TGCAGTGCGAGCACAGGGATGATGAACACTGAAGCTTTCTTT
TRBD1 | TRBJ2-1 | NA | 14 | TRBV6-5 | CASSPGTGGNEQFF | TGTGCCAGCAGCCCCGGGACAGGGGGCAATGAGCAGTTCTTC
NA | TRBJ1-5 | NA | 14 | TRBV27 | CASSLQGAVQPQHF | TGTGCCAGCAGTTTACAGGGAGCGGTTCAGCCCCAGCATTTT
TRBD1 | TRBJ2-1 | many | 15 | TRBV20-1 | CSARRGQGVGDEQFF | TGCAGTGCTAGGAGGGGACAGGGGGTAGGGGATGAGCAGTTCTTC
NA | TRBJ1-1 | many | 14 | TRBV5-1 | CASSFDNRNTEAFF | TGCGCCAGCAGCTTTGACAACAGGAACACTGAAGCTTTCTTT
TRBD2 | TRBJ2-5 | many | 17 | TRBV6-2/TRBV6-3 | CASSYSIREGGQETQYF | TGTGCCAGCAGTTACTCTATCCGGGAGGGGGGCCAAGAGACCCAGTACTTC
NA | TRBJ2-7 | NA | 13 | TRBV5-5 | CASSLRSAYEQYF | TGTGCCAGCAGCTTGCGGTCCGCCTACGAGCAGTACTTC
TRBD1 | TRBJ2-7 | NA | 14 | TRBV7-2 | CASSLQGAGYEQYF | TGTGCCAGCAGCTTACAGGGGGCAGGGTACGAGCAGTACTTC
TRBD2 | TRBJ2-5 | few | 18 | TRBV7-2 | CASSLNGAGTSLGETQYF | TGTGCCAGCAGCTTAAATGGGGCCGGGACTAGTCTCGGAGAGACCCAGTACTTC
NA | TRBJ2-3 | NA | 16 | TRBV5-1 | CASSAVLGASTDTQYF | TGCGCCAGCAGCGCCGTACTGGGGGCATCCACAGATACGCAGTATTTT
TRBD2 | TRBJ2-3 | many | 16 | TRBV6-4 | CASSDGSGGATDTQYF | TGTGCCAGCAGTGACGGTAGCGGGGGGGCCACAGATACGCAGTATTTT
TRBD1 | TRBJ2-5 | NA | 13 | TRBV7-3 | CASSLGQAETQYF | TGTGCCAGCAGCTTGGGACAGGCGGAGACCCAGTACTTC